A single sample is the source of the 25 T cell receptor beta chains below, sequenced in a study of shared clonotypes between healthy human individuals. Produced via immunoSEQ multiplex PCR; TCRdb's table is partial and in-frame only. The data contain about 2.1 million clones, over 85% of them singletons. CD8 cells classed as naive were CD45RO-negative and positively selected for CCR7, excluding terminally differentiated effector memory CD45RA+ cells. Specimen: naive CD8+ T cells from PBMCs. These receptors all stem from a young man in good health. Some clones in this sample may be carry-over from other donors' samples.

The chain joins TRBV7-2 to TRBJ1-1; D may be TRBD1 (6 bases). Germline V gives CDR1 SGHTA, CDR2 FQGNSA. The length of the CDR3 is 18 residues. Trimming pared 6 bases from V and 8 bases from J, leaving 31 bases between. The CDR3 nucleotides are TGTGCCAGCAGTCAAAACAGCTTAGTGAGAGTTCAGGGGCGGGAAGCTTTCTTT. It is translated as CASSQNSLVRVQGREAFF.

V usage is TRBV28 and J usage is TRBJ2-2, with 10 nucleotides matching TRBD1. The CDR3 loop spans 17 amino acids. The germline CDR1 and CDR2 sequences are MDHEN and SYDVKM. V dropped 6 bases and J dropped 4; count of bases not matched to a gene: 11. The CDR3, as DNA: TGTGCCAGCAGCCCGTTTGGGACAGGGGTCTTCACCGGGGAGCTGTTTTTT. Translation: CASSPFGTGVFTGELFF.

This clone appeared a single time. The chain joins TRBV21-1 to TRBJ1-5. TRBV21-1 is annotated as a pseudogene. This CDR3 is 19 amino acids long. As DNA, the CDR3 is TGTGCCAGCAGCAAATCGTCGCGATCCCGGGGGGGTAACAATCAGCCCCAGCATTTT. It codes for CASSKSSRSRGGNNQPQHF.

The chain employs TRBV6-5 and TRBJ1-1; D gene ambiguous. Germline V gene data show CDR1 as MNHEY and CDR2 as SVGAGI. The length of the CDR3 is 13 residues. V was shortened by 7 bases and J by 3 bases, with 12 bases between the two germline ends. The CDR3 here is CASTRSGYTEAFF. CDR3 nucleotide sequence: TGTGCCAGCACCAGGAGTGGGTACACTGAAGCTTTCTTT.

The V and J genes are TRBV28 and TRBJ1-1, with TRBD1 matching over 7 bases. V shed 3 bases and J 5 bases; nucleotides not matched to a gene: 9. Germline CDR1 MDHEN, CDR2 SYDVKM. The CDR3 extends over 15 amino acids. The CDR3 here is CASSFQQGMGTEAFF. CDR3 DNA sequence: TGTGCCAGCAGTTTCCAACAGGGGATGGGAACTGAAGCTTTCTTT.

V is TRBV7-6 and J is TRBJ2-3, with 11 bases matching TRBD2. The CDR3 extends over 17 amino acids. Germline-derived CDR1 and CDR2 are SGHVS and FNYEAQ. After removal of 3 bases from V and 2 bases from J, the junction contained 7 bases not matched to a gene. The CDR3 protein is CASSFSGTSGFTDTQYF. The CDR3 region has the DNA TGTGCCAGCAGCTTCTCCGGGACTAGCGGATTCACAGATACGCAGTATTTT.

The CDR3 region is CASSPSGEAQPQHF. CDR3 bases: TGTGCCAGCAGTCCTTCGGGGGAAGCCCAGCCCCAGCATTTT. The J gene is TRBJ1-5, the V gene TRBV28, with D maybe TRBD1 (5 bases). Germline V gene lookup returns CDR1 MDHEN and CDR2 SYDVKM. The V end was cut by 5 bases, the J end by 7 bases, with 15 bases between. CDR3 size: 14 residues.

This clone has more than one count but fewer than ten. The chain uses TRBV23-1 and TRBJ1-5; the D is unclear. TRBV23-1 is sorted into the ORF group, with uncertain function. V lost 7 bases to trimming and J lost 4 bases, with 8 bases between them. The CDR3 extends over 12 amino acids. CDR3 nucleotides: TGCGCCAGCAAGCTCTGGAATCAGCCCCAGCATTTT. It translates to CASKLWNQPQHF.

The V and J genes are TRBV5-5 and TRBJ2-2, with a possible D match to TRBD1 (8 bases). Germline CDR1 SGHKS, CDR2 YYEKEE (reference sequence). Trimming shortened V by 9 bases and J by 4 bases, and 22 bases separated the two germline ends. The CDR3 runs 16 residues. Written as DNA, the CDR3 is TGTGCCACTCACGGACAGGGCGGGAGAGGCACCGGGGAGCTGTTTTTT. It is translated as CATHGQGGRGTGELFF.

This clone was recorded only once. This rearrangement joins TRBV27 to TRBJ1-2, with TRBD1 as a possible D gene (5 bases). The V end was cut by 6 bases, the J end by 2 bases, with 13 bases between. CDR3 length: 14 residues. Germline assignment: CDR1 MNHEY and CDR2 SMNVEV (reference sequence). CDR3 in DNA: TGTGCCAGCAGGGGCAGGGCCCTGAACTATGGCTACACCTTC. This encodes CASRGRALNYGYTF.

The J gene is TRBJ1-1, the V gene TRBV7-2; D uncertain. Looked up from germline, CDR1 is SGHTA and CDR2 is FQGNSA. V gave up 1 base and J gave up 0 bases, with 9 bases separating them. The CDR3 is made up of 15 amino acids. CDR3 sequence reads: CASSLELVMNTEAFF. Written as DNA, the CDR3 is TGTGCCAGCAGCTTAGAACTGGTTATGAACACTGAAGCTTTCTTT.

The V call is TRBV6-8, the J call TRBJ2-7; D tentatively reads TRBD1 or TRBD2 (6 bases each). The CDR3 has 17 residues. Germline V gives CDR1 MNHGY, CDR2 SAAAGT. V gave up 3 bases and J gave up 4 bases, with 22 bases separating them. The CDR3 protein is CASSYRGAFSGLYEQYF. The CDR3, as DNA: TGTGCCAGCAGTTATAGGGGGGCGTTCTCCGGGCTGTACGAGCAGTACTTC.

This chain uses TRBV5-6 with TRBJ2-7, with TRBD1 matching over 9 bases. In germline, CDR1 is SGHDT, CDR2 YYEEEE. The CDR3 covers 13 residues. The V and J ends lost 3 bases and 5 bases, in that order; junction bases with no gene match: 3. The CDR3 protein is CASSSQGAHEQYF. CDR3 nucleotide sequence: TGTGCCAGCAGCTCACAGGGGGCCCACGAGCAGTACTTC.

V usage is TRBV5-8 and J usage is TRBJ2-7; tentatively, D is TRBD1 or TRBD2 (5 bases each). The CDR3 sequence is 15 residues long. V was trimmed by 1 base and J by 0 bases, leaving 11 bases between them. Germline lookup yields CDR1 SGHTS and CDR2 YDEGEE. The CDR3 region has the DNA TGTGCCAGCAGCTTGTTGCCAGGGAGCTCCTACGAGCAGTACTTC. Translation: CASSLLPGSSYEQYF.

The chain employs TRBV10-3 and TRBJ1-2, with D tentatively TRBD1 (6 bases). This CDR3 region has 13 residues. Per the germline V gene, CDR1 is ENHRY and CDR2 is SYGVKD. The V gene lost 8 bases and the J gene lost 0 bases, with 10 bases spanning the gap. The CDR3 reads CAIWGGPNYGYTF. CDR3 DNA sequence: TGTGCCATCTGGGGGGGGCCTAACTATGGCTACACCTTC.

The chain has TRBV29-1 and TRBJ1-1; 8 bases line up with TRBD1. J gave up 2 bases and V 6 bases, and 8 bases lay outside the gene matches. CDR1 and CDR2 from the germline V gene are SQVTM and ANQGSEA. The CDR3 is made up of 14 amino acids. In nucleotides, the CDR3 is TGCAGCGTCCCTGACAGGGGAGGTAACACTGAAGCTTTCTTT. This translates into CSVPDRGGNTEAFF.

The V gene is TRBV5-5, the J gene TRBJ2-2; 13 bases align to TRBD2. There are 17 residues in the CDR3. Germline V gives CDR1 SGHKS, CDR2 YYEKEE (reference sequence). The junction had 6 bases not matched to a gene; V was cut back by 3 bases and J by 4 bases. The CDR3 DNA reads TGTGCCAGCAGCTCCGGACTAGCGGGAGTTCTCACCGGGGAGCTGTTTTTT. Its protein product is CASSSGLAGVLTGELFF.

CDR3 amino acids: CASSLDSRGWVYEKLFF. The CDR3 DNA follows: TGTGCCAGCAGCTTAGATTCAAGGGGCTGGGTTTACGAAAAACTGTTTTTT. This sequence joins TRBV11-2 and TRBJ1-4, with D tentatively TRBD1 (5 bases). V lost 0 bases to trimming and J lost 8 bases, with 19 bases between them. CDR1 is SGHAT, CDR2 FQNNGV, per germline. The CDR3 is 17 amino acids.

This chain joins TRBV5-1 and TRBJ2-4; TRBD1 aligns across 9 bases. Trimming removed 5 bases from V and 8 bases from J; junction bases left unmatched: 11. Germline V CDR1 and CDR2: SGHRS, YFSETQ. CDR3 length: 15 amino acids. The chain's CDR3 is CASRQTGGGLDIQYF. The CDR3 bases are TGCGCCAGCAGACAAACAGGGGGCGGTTTGGACATTCAGTACTTC.

This sequence joins TRBV28 and TRBJ1-5; no definite D call. This CDR3 contains 14 residues. CDR1 is MDHEN and CDR2 is SYDVKM in the germline V gene. V dropped 6 bases and J dropped 0 bases, with 9 bases sitting between them. The CDR3 protein is CASSSFYSNQPQHF. CDR3 bases: TGTGCCAGCAGCAGCTTTTATAGCAATCAGCCCCAGCATTTT.

DNA for the CDR3: TGCGCCAGCAGCTTGGGCCGAACAGGGTTGGAGACCCAGTACTTC. Protein product: CASSLGRTGLETQYF. The chain couples TRBV5-1 to TRBJ2-5; tentatively, D is TRBD1 (6 bases). The V end lost 0 bases, the J end lost 5 bases, and 14 bases lay between the germline ends. CDR3 length: 15 amino acids. The germline gives CDR1 SGHRS, CDR2 YFSETQ.

This rearrangement joins TRBV5-5 to TRBJ2-7, with D perhaps assigned TRBD1 or TRBD2 (6 bases each). The V end lost 4 bases, the J end lost 2 bases, and 16 bases lay between the germline ends. Germline CDR1 is SGHKS and CDR2 is YYEKEE (reference sequence). The CDR3 extends over 15 amino acids. CDR3 in DNA: TGTGCCAGCAGCCCGGAGGGGGGAAGACCCTACGAGCAGTACTTC. Translation gives CASSPEGGRPYEQYF.

CDR3 nucleotide sequence: TGTGCCAGCAGTTCAGACAGGGGGCAAGGAAACGAGCAGTACTTC. It translates to CASSSDRGQGNEQYF. The chain has TRBV6-5 and TRBJ2-7; TRBD1 matches 10 bases. V lost 4 bases and J lost 5; bases outside the gene matches: 8. Germline V gene sequence: CDR1 MNHEY, CDR2 SVGAGI. The CDR3 length is 15 residues.

The gene calls are TRBV9 and TRBJ1-2; a weak D match, TRBD1 (5 bases). Germline lookup yields CDR1 SGDLS and CDR2 YYNGEE. CDR3 length: 13 residues. V was trimmed by 3 bases and J by 7 bases, leaving 13 bases between them. CDR3 nucleotides: TGTGCCAGCAGCGCCACAGGCCCTCGTGGCTACACCTTC. This translates into CASSATGPRGYTF.

A single count supports this clone. V gene TRBV6-1 combines with J gene TRBJ1-2; D is unclear. Germline V gene data show CDR1 as MNHNS and CDR2 as SASEGT. Deletions cut 10 bases from V and 5 bases from J, with 20 bases between. This CDR3 is 14 amino acids long. CDR3 protein: CAISDYVSTYGYTF. For the CDR3, the DNA is TGTGCCATCTCAGACTACGTTAGCACGTATGGCTACACCTTC.